The 29 T cell receptor beta chains presented below share a single source sample, sequenced in a study of blood T cell repertoires in COVID-19. Clones were read by immunoSEQ multiplex PCR, and TCRdb kept only the in-frame ones, dropping some. Of roughly 30,000 clones in the sample, 84% were seen once. The sample comprised peripheral blood. The receptors stem from a man older than 75 with active COVID-19.

V and J are TRBV5-4 and TRBJ2-5, with 9 bases fitting TRBD1. Germline V lookup: CDR1 SGHNT, CDR2 YYREEE (reference sequence). The CDR3 extends over 15 amino acids. V lost 3 bases, J lost 4 bases, and 7 bases stayed unmatched. CDR3 coding DNA: TGTGCCAGCAGCTCGCCGGGACAGGGCGGAGAGACCCAGTACTTC. Its translation: CASSSPGQGGETQYF.

V and J are TRBV6-5 and TRBJ1-5, with D perhaps matching TRBD1 (5 bases). The CDR3 runs to 14 residues. CDR1 and CDR2 from the germline V gene are MNHEY and SVGAGI. V dropped 5 bases and J dropped 5 bases, with 13 bases sitting between them. The CDR3 loop is CASSPGARDQPQHF. For the CDR3, the DNA is TGTGCCAGCAGTCCCGGCGCCAGGGATCAGCCCCAGCATTTT.

The chain carries TRBV14 and TRBJ1-4; D remains unclear. Trimming pared 1 base from V and 2 bases from J, leaving 17 bases between. The germline CDR1 and CDR2 sequences are SGHDN and FVKESK. The CDR3 spans 18 residues. For the CDR3, the DNA is TGTGCCAGCAGCCAAGTTGGAGGGCACCTCGGGACTAATGAAAAACTGTTTTTT. It translates to CASSQVGGHLGTNEKLFF.

The chain combines TRBV6-5 with TRBJ2-2; a possible D gene is TRBD1 (6 bases). Deletions cut 4 bases from V and 6 bases from J, with 15 bases between. This CDR3 has 15 amino acids. The germline V gene has CDR1 MNHEY and CDR2 SVGAGI. The CDR3 spells CASSSLTGLAGELFF. Here the CDR3 DNA reads TGTGCCAGCAGTTCGCTTACAGGGCTGGCCGGGGAGCTGTTTTTT.

This clone has more than one count but fewer than ten. J is TRBJ2-7 and V is TRBV9; 7 nucleotides line up with TRBD1. Losses at the gene ends were 0 bases for V and 4 bases for J; bases not matched to a gene: 4. This CDR3 region has 14 residues. Germline CDR1 reads SGDLS; CDR2 reads YYNGEE. The DNA of the CDR3 is TGTGCCAGCAGCGTAGGGGACAGCGGATACGAGCAGTACTTC. This sequence encodes CASSVGDSGYEQYF.

The rearrangement uses TRBV7-2 and TRBJ2-7; possibly TRBD2 for D (5 bases). The CDR3 consists of 14 residues. Germline V gives CDR1 SGHTA, CDR2 FQGNSA. V gave up 3 bases and J gave up 6 bases, with 15 bases separating them. The CDR3 bases are TGTGCCAGCAGCTTGGGTACGGGATCAGGCGAGCAGTACTTC. It translates to CASSLGTGSGEQYF.

The chain recombines TRBV5-1 with TRBJ2-5, with 7 bases identical to TRBD1. The CDR3 runs 16 residues. V lost 0 bases and J lost 1; bases outside the gene matches: 6. Per the germline V gene, CDR1 is SGHRS and CDR2 is YFSETQ. CDR3 nucleotide sequence: TGCGCCAGCAGCTTGGGTCTAGGGGACAGCCAAGAGACCCAGTACTTC. Translated: CASSLGLGDSQETQYF.

This clone turned up a few times. The V call is TRBV25-1, the J call TRBJ2-2; tentative D call: TRBD2 (7 bases). This CDR3 has 17 residues. Deletions cut 1 base from V and 6 bases from J, with 18 bases between. Germline assignment: CDR1 MGHDK and CDR2 SYGVNS. CDR3 amino acids: CASSESPLGGRPGELFF. CDR3 nucleotides: TGTGCCAGCAGTGAATCCCCCCTCGGGGGGCGACCCGGGGAGCTGTTTTTT.

This clone came up once. V usage is TRBV5-6 and J usage is TRBJ2-3; 8 positions match TRBD1. This CDR3 has 19 amino acids. The germline CDR1 and CDR2 sequences are SGHDT and YYEEEE. V lost 3 bases and J lost 5; bases outside the gene matches: 20. The CDR3 DNA reads as TGTGCCAGCAGCTACCGACAGGGGCGGGATATGTTGAGGGGAGATACGCAGTATTTT. Protein sequence: CASSYRQGRDMLRGDTQYF.

The chain links TRBV5-6 to TRBJ2-5; D uncertain. The CDR3 totals 14 residues. Germline assignment: CDR1 SGHDT and CDR2 YYEEEE. The V end lost 0 bases, the J end lost 2 bases, and 8 bases lay between the germline ends. CDR3 loop: CASSLATVQETQYF. The CDR3 DNA reads as TGTGCCAGCAGCTTGGCTACAGTTCAAGAGACCCAGTACTTC.

This clone was detected once. The chain uses TRBV24-1 and TRBJ2-5, with 8 bases lining up with TRBD1. Germline CDR1 is KGHDR and CDR2 is SFDVKD. The CDR3 has 13 amino acids. V shed 4 bases and J 4 bases; nucleotides not matched to a gene: 1. In nucleotides, the CDR3 is TGTGCCACCAGTGACAGGGGGCGAGAGACCCAGTACTTC. Protein product: CATSDRGRETQYF.

The chain links TRBV5-1 to TRBJ1-4; TRBD1 aligns across 7 bases. Germline loops: CDR1 SGHRS, CDR2 YFSETQ. The junction had 10 bases not matched to a gene; V was cut back by 9 bases and J by 8 bases. CDR3 size: 13 residues. CDR3 in amino acids: CATSDRVGEKLFF. The CDR3 coding sequence is TGCGCCACTTCAGACAGGGTCGGAGAAAAACTGTTTTTT.

The chain couples TRBV3-1 (or the pseudogene TRBV3-2) to TRBJ1-4; 7 bases line up with TRBD1. The V gene end was trimmed by 1 base and the J gene end by 5 bases; junction bases not matched to a gene: 4. The CDR3 has 15 residues. The germline CDR1 and CDR2 sequences are LGHDT and YNNKEL (reference sequence). The CDR3 spells CASSQADRANEKLFF. In DNA, the CDR3 is TGTGCCAGCAGCCAAGCCGACAGGGCAAATGAAAAACTGTTTTTT.

The gene calls are TRBV6-5 and TRBJ2-5; 8 bases align to TRBD2. V lost 9 bases and J lost 1; bases outside the gene matches: 7. This CDR3 is built from 14 residues. CDR1 and CDR2 from the germline V gene are MNHEY and SVGAGI. CDR3 residues: CASRRGALQETQYF. Here the CDR3 DNA reads TGTGCCAGTCGGCGGGGGGCCCTCCAAGAGACCCAGTACTTC.

The chain recombines TRBV7-9 with TRBJ2-2; no clear D. Trimming shortened V by 0 bases and J by 2 bases, and 16 bases separated the two germline ends. Germline V gene lookup returns CDR1 SEHNR and CDR2 FQNEAQ (reference sequence). There are 18 residues in the CDR3. The CDR3 loop is CASSLASAARLNTGELFF. The CDR3 DNA is TGTGCCAGCAGCTTAGCATCGGCAGCACGACTCAACACCGGGGAGCTGTTTTTT.

V and J are TRBV5-1 and TRBJ2-2; D might be TRBD2 (5 bases). Germline V gene data show CDR1 as SGHRS and CDR2 as YFSETQ. This CDR3 is built from 14 residues. V lost 0 bases, J lost 4 bases, and 7 bases lay in between. The CDR3 DNA is TGCGCCAGCAGCTTGGTAGGGAGCACCGGGGAGCTGTTTTTT. Its protein is CASSLVGSTGELFF.

The chain is built from TRBV4-2 and TRBJ2-2; possibly TRBD1 for D (5 bases). The CDR3 totals 16 residues. V lost 4 bases and J 1 base, leaving 13 bases between the germline ends. Germline CDR1 reads LGHNA; CDR2 reads YNFKEQ. CDR3 loop: CASSLDGRGNTGELFF. The CDR3 nucleotides are TGTGCCAGCAGCCTCGATGGTAGGGGGAACACCGGGGAGCTGTTTTTT.

This clone was counted only a few times. The V and J genes are TRBV7-9 and TRBJ1-6; D not resolved. The CDR3 is 17 amino acids. V was pared by 1 base and J by 4 bases, with 14 bases between. Germline lookup yields CDR1 SEHNR and CDR2 FQNEAQ (reference sequence). CDR3 sequence: CASSLEMTPGYNSPLHF. The CDR3 region has the DNA TGTGCCAGCAGCTTAGAAATGACACCCGGTTATAATTCACCCCTCCACTTT.

The chain combines TRBV27 with TRBJ2-7; 10 bases map to TRBD1. V lost 6 bases to trimming and J lost 3 bases; unmatched junction nucleotides: 8. The CDR3 sequence is 15 residues long. CDR1 MNHEY and CDR2 SMNVEV come from the germline V gene (reference sequence). DNA for the CDR3: TGTGCCAGCAGGCAAGGACAGGGGGTCTTCTACGAGCAGTACTTC. Translated: CASRQGQGVFYEQYF.

V usage is TRBV3-1 (or the pseudogene TRBV3-2) and J usage is TRBJ2-3; 14 bases map to TRBD2. In germline, CDR1 is LGHDT, CDR2 YNNKEL (reference sequence). The CDR3 contains 16 residues. V trimming: 3 bases; J trimming: 3 bases; junction bases outside the gene matches: 2. The CDR3 DNA sequence: TGTGCCAGCAGCCATCGACTAGCGGGGGGGACAGATACGCAGTATTTT. This codes for CASSHRLAGGTDTQYF.

The chain carries TRBV19 and TRBJ2-7; tentatively, D is TRBD2 (6 bases). The CDR3 runs to 14 residues. CDR1 and CDR2 from the germline V gene are LNHDA and SQIVND (reference sequence). The V end lost 10 bases, the J end lost 1 base, and 17 bases lay between the germline ends. This CDR3 is CATQRPGRSYEQYF. The CDR3, as DNA: TGTGCCACCCAGCGGCCAGGGAGGTCCTACGAGCAGTACTTC.

The chain links TRBV4-1 to TRBJ2-1; TRBD1 matches at 11 bases. V lost 3 bases, J lost 1 base, and 11 bases stayed unmatched. Germline assignment: CDR1 MGHRA and CDR2 YSYEKL. The CDR3 length is 19 residues. This chain's CDR3 is CASSHPGQGGPGSYNEQFF. The CDR3 DNA follows: TGCGCCAGCAGCCACCCGGGACAGGGGGGCCCCGGGTCCTACAATGAGCAGTTCTTC.

This chain uses TRBV30 with TRBJ1-6; 11 bases are a match to TRBD1. This CDR3 has 14 amino acids. The V and J ends lost 1 base and 13 bases, in that order; junction bases with no gene match: 6. Germline V lookup: CDR1 GTSNPN, CDR2 SVGIG (reference sequence). The CDR3 nucleotides are TGTGCCTGGAGTGGGGGGACAGGGGGTCTTCCCCTCCACTTT. It yields the protein CAWSGGTGGLPLHF.

The chain uses TRBV6-6 and TRBJ2-5; 9 bases are shared with TRBD2. Germline V gene data show CDR1 as MNHNY and CDR2 as SVGAGI (reference sequence). This CDR3 has 17 amino acids. Losses at the gene ends were 6 bases for V and 2 bases for J; bases not matched to a gene: 13. The CDR3 coding sequence is TGTGCCAGCAGCCGAGACTTTGGCGGGGGGGCTCAAGAGACCCAGTACTTC. This sequence encodes CASSRDFGGGAQETQYF.

The CDR3 loop is CASGSGWGTEAFF. The CDR3 DNA reads as TGTGCCAGCGGATCAGGGTGGGGCACTGAAGCTTTCTTT. The V call is TRBV3-1 (or the pseudogene TRBV3-2), the J call TRBJ1-1, with a tentative D call TRBD1 (5 bases). CDR1 and CDR2 (germline): LGHDT, YNNKEL (reference sequence). The CDR3 spans 13 residues. Trimming removed 8 bases from V and 4 bases from J, with 14 bases in between.

The DNA of the CDR3 is TGTGCCTGGAGGGGGCAGGGTCAGATCACAGATACGCAGTATTTT. Translation gives CAWRGQGQITDTQYF. The chain links TRBV30 to TRBJ2-3, with a weak D call TRBD1 (5 bases). Germline values: CDR1 GTSNPN, CDR2 SVGIG (reference sequence). This CDR3 contains 15 residues. Trimming removed 3 bases from V and 2 bases from J, with 15 bases in between. Filled out from reference TRBV30 and TRBJ2-3, the complete variable domain reads SQTIHQWPATLVQPVGSPLSLECTVEGTSNPNLYWYRQAAGRGLQLLFYSVGIGQISSEVPQNLSASRPQDRQFILSSKKLLLSDSGFYLCAWRGQGQITDTQYFGPGTRLTVL.

This chain links TRBV6-5 with TRBJ2-5; 7 bases fit TRBD1. The CDR3 is 14 residues long. J lost 7 bases, V lost 4 bases, and 9 bases had no gene match. CDR1 is MNHEY, CDR2 SVGAGI, per germline. The CDR3 DNA reads TGTGCCAGCAGTTGGGGGACAGCCGAAGGGACCCAGTACTTC. It encodes CASSWGTAEGTQYF.

This clone has a single count. The chain combines TRBV5-1 with TRBJ2-6, with D possibly being TRBD1 (6 bases). The germline CDR1 and CDR2 sequences are SGHRS and YFSETQ. The CDR3 has 16 residues. Between the trimmed V and J ends, which lost 4 bases and 1 base, there was a span of 12 bases. CDR3 nucleotides: TGCGCCAGCAGCGGACAGTCATCTTCTGGGGCCAACGTCCTGACTTTC. Encoded protein: CASSGQSSSGANVLTF.

This clone was counted a few times. The rearrangement links TRBV5-4 to TRBJ2-5; maybe TRBD2 (6 bases). The CDR3 is made up of 16 amino acids. Germline CDR1 is SGHNT and CDR2 is YYREEE (reference sequence). V lost 2 bases to trimming and J lost 0 bases, with 14 bases between them. The CDR3 loop is CASSFYGGLYQETQYF. The CDR3 nucleotides read TGTGCCAGCAGCTTTTACGGGGGTCTGTACCAAGAGACCCAGTACTTC.